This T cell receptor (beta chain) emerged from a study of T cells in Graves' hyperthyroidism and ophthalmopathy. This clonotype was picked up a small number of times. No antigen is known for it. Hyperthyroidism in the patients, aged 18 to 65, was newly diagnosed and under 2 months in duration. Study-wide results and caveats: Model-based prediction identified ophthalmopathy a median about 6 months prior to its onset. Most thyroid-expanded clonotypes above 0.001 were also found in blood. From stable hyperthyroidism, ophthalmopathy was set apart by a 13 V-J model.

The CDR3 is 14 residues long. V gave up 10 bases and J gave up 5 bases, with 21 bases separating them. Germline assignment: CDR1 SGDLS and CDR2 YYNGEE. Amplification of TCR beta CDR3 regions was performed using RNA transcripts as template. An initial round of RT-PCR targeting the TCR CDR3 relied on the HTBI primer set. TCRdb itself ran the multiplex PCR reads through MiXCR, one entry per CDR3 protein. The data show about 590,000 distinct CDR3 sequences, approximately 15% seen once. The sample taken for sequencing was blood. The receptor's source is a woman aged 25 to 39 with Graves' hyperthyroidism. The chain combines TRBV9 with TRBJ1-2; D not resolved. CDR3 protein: CAVPLLGNIYGYTF. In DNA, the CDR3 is TGTGCCGTACCACTGCTGGGTAACATTTATGGCTACACCTTC. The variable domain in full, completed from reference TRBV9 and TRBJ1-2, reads DSGVTQTPKHLITATGQRVTLRCSPRSGDLSVYWYQQSLDQGLQFLIQYYNGEERAKGNILERFSAQQFPDLHSELNLSSLELGDSALYFCAVPLLGNIYGYTFGSGTRLTVV.